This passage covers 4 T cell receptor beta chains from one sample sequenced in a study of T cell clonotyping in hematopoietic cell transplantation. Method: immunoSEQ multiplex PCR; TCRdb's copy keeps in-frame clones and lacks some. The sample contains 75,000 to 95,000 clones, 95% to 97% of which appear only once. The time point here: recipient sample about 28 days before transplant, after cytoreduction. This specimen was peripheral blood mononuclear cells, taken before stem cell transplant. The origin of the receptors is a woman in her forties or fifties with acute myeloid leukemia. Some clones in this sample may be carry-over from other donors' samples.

The CDR3 region is CSVERQETQYF. The CDR3 bases are TGCAGCGTTGAGCGGCAAGAGACCCAGTACTTC. J is TRBJ2-5 and V is TRBV29-1; D is unresolved. The CDR3 has 11 amino acids. Trimming took 3 bases from V and 2 from J, leaving 4 bases between them. Germline CDR1 reads SQVTM; CDR2 reads ANQGSEA.

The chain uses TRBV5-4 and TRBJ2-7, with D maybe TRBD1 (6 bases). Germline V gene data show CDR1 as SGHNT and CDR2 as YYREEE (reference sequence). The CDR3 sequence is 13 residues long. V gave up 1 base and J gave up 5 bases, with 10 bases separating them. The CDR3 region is CASSLRGYNEQYF. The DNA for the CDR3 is TGTGCCAGCAGCTTGAGGGGGTACAACGAGCAGTACTTC.

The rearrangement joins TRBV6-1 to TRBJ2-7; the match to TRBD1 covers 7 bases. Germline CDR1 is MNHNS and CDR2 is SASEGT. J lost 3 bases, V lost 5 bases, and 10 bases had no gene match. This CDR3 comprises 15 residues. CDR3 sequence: CASSLTRGTRYEQYF. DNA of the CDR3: TGTGCCAGCAGTCTCACCAGGGGGACACGCTACGAGCAGTACTTC.

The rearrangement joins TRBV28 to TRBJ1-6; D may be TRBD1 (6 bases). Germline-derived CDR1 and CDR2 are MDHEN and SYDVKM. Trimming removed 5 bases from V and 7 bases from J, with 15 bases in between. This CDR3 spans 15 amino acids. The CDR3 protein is CASSPPGTQNSPLHF. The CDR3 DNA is TGTGCCAGCAGTCCACCCGGGACACAGAATTCACCCCTCCACTTT.